The 10 T cell receptor beta chains presented below share a single source sample, sequenced in a study of cytomegalovirus exposure and HLA in healthy donors. The PCR made use of 60 Vbeta and 13 Jbeta primers. Clones were read by immunoSEQ multiplex PCR, and TCRdb kept only the in-frame ones, dropping some. Among 150,000 to 200,000 clones listed, 82% were seen once. The sample comprised PBMCs. These TCRs come from a man between 40 and 49 years old in good health and CMV-seronegative.

The CDR3 sequence: CASSLPRTEETPLQRYGYTF. CDR3 nucleotides: TGTGCCAGCAGTTTACCACGGACGGAGGAAACGCCACTGCAAAGATATGGCTACACCTTC. The chain employs TRBV28 and TRBJ1-2; D call uncertain. V dropped 2 bases and J dropped 5 bases, with 30 bases sitting between them. Germline V gives CDR1 MDHEN, CDR2 SYDVKM. The CDR3 consists of 20 residues.

This clone was found once. The chain recombines TRBV2 with TRBJ2-5; TRBD1 matches 7 bases. In germline, CDR1 is SNHLY, CDR2 FYNNEI. V was clipped by 4 bases and J by 2 bases; unmatched bases: 4. This CDR3 spans 14 amino acids. CDR3 residues: CASSGGTAQETQYF. The CDR3 bases are TGTGCCAGCAGTGGGGGGACAGCACAAGAGACCCAGTACTTC.

The J gene is TRBJ2-1, the V gene TRBV28; 14 positions agree with TRBD2. The CDR3 consists of 16 residues. Germline CDR1 is MDHEN and CDR2 is SYDVKM. J was trimmed by 10 bases and V by 2 bases; bases with no gene match: 7. The CDR3 nucleotides are TGTGCCAGCAGTTTAGGGGGACTAGCGGGAGTCGGGGAGCAGTTCTTC. Translation: CASSLGGLAGVGEQFF.

Here the CDR3 DNA reads TGTGCCAGCAGTCGGCCACTAGCGGGGAGTTTAGAGACCCAGTACTTC. Amino acids: CASSRPLAGSLETQYF. The rearrangement uses TRBV7-2 and TRBJ2-5; 10 bases are a match to TRBD2. V trimming: 6 bases; J trimming: 4 bases; junction bases outside the gene matches: 11. The CDR3 is 16 residues long. Germline assignment: CDR1 SGHTA and CDR2 FQGNSA.

The V and J genes are TRBV27 and TRBJ2-7; 13 bases fit TRBD2. In germline, CDR1 is MNHEY, CDR2 SMNVEV (reference sequence). The trim removed 10 bases at V and 6 bases at J, leaving 6 bases unmatched. The CDR3 runs to 13 residues. The CDR3 reads CATRTSGSSEQYF. As DNA, the CDR3 is TGTGCCACCCGGACTAGCGGGAGTTCCGAGCAGTACTTC.

The CDR3 here is CASSGRTGEAYNEQFF. The CDR3 DNA reads TGTGCCAGCAGTGGGAGGACAGGGGAGGCGTACAATGAGCAGTTCTTC. The chain joins TRBV6-1 to TRBJ2-1; TRBD1 matches 9 bases. The CDR3 length is 16 residues. The trim removed 4 bases at V and 4 bases at J, leaving 8 bases unmatched. The germline V gene has CDR1 MNHNS and CDR2 SASEGT.

This sequence joins TRBV7-2 and TRBJ1-2; tentatively, D is TRBD1 (6 bases). The V gene lost 7 bases and the J gene lost 6 bases, with 18 bases spanning the gap. The CDR3 sequence is 14 residues long. The V gene's germline CDR1 is SGHTA and CDR2 FQGNSA. For the CDR3, the DNA is TGTGCCAGCACGTTCTTACAGGGTTTAAATGGCTACACCTTC. Amino acids: CASTFLQGLNGYTF.

V and J are TRBV30 and TRBJ1-2, with unresolved D. V gave up 4 bases and J gave up 1 base, with 7 bases separating them. Germline-derived CDR1 and CDR2 are GTSNPN and SVGIG (reference sequence). The CDR3 has 12 amino acids. CDR3 DNA: TGTGCCTGGACCCCTTATAACTATGGCTACACCTTC. It codes for CAWTPYNYGYTF.

The chain combines TRBV2 with TRBJ2-2, with TRBD2 matching 9 bases. Trimming cost V 4 bases and J 0 bases; bases outside gene matches: 9. The CDR3 runs to 18 residues. The germline gives CDR1 SNHLY, CDR2 FYNNEI. The CDR3 bases are TGTGCCAGCAGTGGCGGGGCTAGCGGGGCTACGAACACCGGGGAGCTGTTTTTT. It encodes CASSGGASGATNTGELFF.

About this clone: Germline and junction disagree at one end, which may indicate a read error. The chain links TRBV5-1 to TRBJ2-7; TRBD2 matches 7 bases. CDR1 SGHRS and CDR2 YFSETQ come from the germline V gene. The CDR3 contains 15 residues. The chain's CDR3 is CASTLGGGRTYEQYF. The CDR3 DNA reads TGCGCCAGCACCTTGGGGGGGGGTCGGACCTACGAGCAGTACTTC.